The rows below give T cell receptor beta chains drawn from one sample of a study of tumor-infiltrating lymphocytes in primary liver carcinoma. TCRdb used MiXCR to reprocess the multiplex PCR reads, holding one entry per CDR3 protein. The sample lists more than 90,000 distinct CDR3 sequences; about 63% were seen once. The sequenced sample was liver tumor tissue from sampling region 2. The receptors shown here come from a woman aged 55-70 years with primary liver carcinoma and hepatitis B virus infection. Each CDR3 is given with its conserved first and last residue. Each record gives: CDR3 length, clone size, J gene, D gene, V gene, CDR3 DNA, CDR3 protein. A D gene is named only where the DNA matches it firmly. The size entry is marked missing in some rows and otherwise reads once, few, many or a size class.

14 . TRBJ1-6 . TRBV6-5 TGTGCTAGCCAGACAGTAGGGAGTAATTCACCCCTCCACTTT CASQTVGSNSPLHF
11 . TRBJ2-7 . TRBV6-2/TRBV6-3 TGTGCCAGCAGCTTGGAGTACGTGCAGTACTTC CASSLEYVQYF
17 once TRBJ2-1 TRBD2 TRBV24-1 TGTGCCACCAGTGACAACCGACTAGCGGGAGCCTACAATGAGCAGTTCTTC CATSDNRLAGAYNEQFF
20 . TRBJ2-7 TRBD2 TRBV11-2 TGTGCCAGCAGCGCCATTTCTCGACTAGCGGGAGGGCAGAAACGCTACGAGCAGTACTTC CASSAISRLAGGQKRYEQYF
16 . TRBJ2-4 . TRBV4-2 TGTGCCAGCAGTCAAGGGGAGCAGGTTGCCCAAAACATTCAGTACTTC CASSQGEQVAQNIQYF
14 . TRBJ2-1 . TRBV29-1 TGCAGCTTCGGCAGGGGTTTTAACTACAATGAACAGTTCTTC CSFGRGFNYNEQFF
17 . TRBJ1-4 . TRBV11-2 TGTACCAGCAGCCTCGCCCGACAGGCTGCAACTAACGAAAAACTGTTTTTT CTSSLARQAATNEKLFF
13 . TRBJ2-3 . TRBV4-2 TGTGCCAGCAGCTCGTGTCGCACAGATACGGAGTATTTT CASSSCRTDTEYF
13 many TRBJ2-1 . TRBV29-1 TGCAGCGCCCCAAGGGGTGGGGGGAATGAGCAGTTCTTC CSAPRGGGNEQFF
15 many TRBJ1-4 . TRBV4-1 TGCGCCAGCAGCCGGCGGGTCAGCACTAATGAAAAACTGTTTTTT CASSRRVSTNEKLFF
14 . TRBJ2-7 . TRBV24-1 TGTGTCATCAGTGATCGGGACCAGATCTACGAGCAGTACTTC CVISDRDQIYEQYF
14 few TRBJ2-3 TRBD2 TRBV5-1 TGCGCCAGCAGCTTTCTAGCGGTTACAGATACGCAGTATTTT CASSFLAVTDTQYF
15 many TRBJ2-5 . TRBV7-9 TGTGCCAGCAGCTTACCAGCAGACTTCCAAGAGACCCAGTACTTC CASSLPADFQETQYF
12 . TRBJ2-1 . TRBV12-3/TRBV12-4 TGTGCGAGCAGTTTAAGTAACCATGAACTGTTCTTC CASSLSNHELFF
16 . TRBJ2-2 . TRBV15 TGTGCCACCAGCAGAGATCATGGGGTGAACACCGGGGAGCTGTTTTTT CATSRDHGVNTGELFF
13 . TRBJ2-2 . TRBV5-4 TGCGCCAGCAGCTTCCCTAACACCCGGGAGCTGTTTTTT CASSFPNTRELFF
14 . TRBJ2-3 . TRBV11-2 TGTGCTAACAGCCCCGGACTACCCACAGATACGCACTATTTT CANSPGLPTDTHYF
14 . TRBJ2-3 TRBD2 TRBV5-1 TGCGCCAGCAGCCCTGGACTAGCAGTTGATACGCAGTATTTT CASSPGLAVDTQYF
14 many TRBJ1-5 . TRBV6-5 TGTGCCAGCAGTTACGCCGAGGGCGGTCAGCCCCAGCATTTT CASSYAEGGQPQHF
12 once TRBJ1-2 . TRBV12-3/TRBV12-4 TGTTCCTGCAGTTTAAATCCCTACGGCTACACCTTC CSCSLNPYGYTF
13 few TRBJ2-7 . TRBV28 TGTGCCAGCAGTTTTCCTCAGGGGAATCGGCAGTACTTC CASSFPQGNRQYF
14 . TRBJ2-3 . TRBV11-2 TGTGCCAGTAGCTCGGCGGTAGTCACTGATACGCAGTATTTT CASSSAVVTDTQYF
14 . TRBJ1-5 . TRBV10-2 TGCGCCAGCAGTGAGGGTGAGGTTTATCAGCACCAGCATTTT CASSEGEVYQHQHF
13 medium-sized TRBJ1-5 . TRBV11-2 TGTGCCAGCAGCTTAGGTCGGTATCAGCCCCAGCATTTT CASSLGRYQPQHF
19 . TRBJ2-2 TRBD2 TRBV28 TGTGCCAGTGCCACACCAACGGCTAGCGGGAGGGCCGCCACCGGGGAGCTGTTTTTT CASATPTASGRAATGELFF
17 . TRBJ2-5 TRBD2 TRBV6-6 TGTGCCAACATCAACCCACGGACTAGCGGGACGGGAGAGACCCAGTACTTC CANINPRTSGTGETQYF
15 . TRBJ2-2 . TRBV6-5 TGTGCCAGCAGTTCCTTGCGGGCGGTTACCGGGGAGCTGTTTTTT CASSSLRAVTGELFF
14 many TRBJ2-7 . TRBV4-2 TGTGCCAGCAGCCAAGGAGGAATGCGGGATGGGCAGTACTTC CASSQGGMRDGQYF
15 . TRBJ2-6 TRBD1 TRBV11-2 TGCGCCAGCAGCTTAGGGGGCGCATGGACCAACGTCCTGACTTTC CASSLGGAWTNVLTF
13 few TRBJ2-1 TRBD1 TRBV11-2 TGTGCCAGCAGCTTAGAGAGGACAGGGGAGCAGTTCTTC CASSLERTGEQFF
16 once TRBJ1-5 . TRBV12-3/TRBV12-4 TGTGCCAGCAGTTTGATGGGGGTGGGAGGGAATCGGCCCCAGCATTTT CASSLMGVGGNRPQHF
17 . TRBJ2-1 TRBD2 TRBV11-2 TGTGCCAGCAGCTTAGGTCTAGTAGCGGGAGGGCTGAATGAGCAATTCTTC CASSLGLVAGGLNEQFF
14 few TRBJ2-7 . TRBV18 TGTGCCAGCTCACCAGGTCGTCAGACCTACGAGCAGTACTTC CASSPGRQTYEQYF
13 . TRBJ2-2 . TRBV29-1 TGCATCGTCACGGGGCACTCGGGCGTGGAACTGTTTTTT CIVTGHSGVELFF
17 . TRBJ1-3 TRBD1 TRBV28 TGTGCCAGCAGCCCCGTTGACAGGGGGTTCTTTGGAAACACCATATATTTT CASSPVDRGFFGNTIYF
13 once TRBJ2-5 . TRBV19 TGTGCCAGTAGTAGCAGGCCCAAAGAGACCCAGTACTTC CASSSRPKETQYF
14 . TRBJ1-3 . TRBV6-6 TGTGCCGGCAGTTCTTCAGGGACTGATAACACCATATATTTT CAGSSSGTDNTIYF
13 . TRBJ2-7 . TRBV4-2 TGTGCCAGCAGCCCCCACTTACTCTACGAGCAGTACTTC CASSPHLLYEQYF
13 . TRBJ2-5 . TRBV5-1 TGCGCCAGCAGAATCGGGGGCGCAGAGACCCAGTACTTC CASRIGGAETQYF
13 . TRBJ2-3 . TRBV29-1 TGCAACGTTGAGGCTGGCGGTACAGATACGCAGTATTTT CNVEAGGTDTQYF
14 . TRBJ1-5 TRBD1 TRBV2 TGTGCCAGCAGATCAGGGGGGATCAATCAGCCCCAGCATTTT CASRSGGINQPQHF
17 once TRBJ1-1 . TRBV4-2 TGTGCCAGCAGTCTAGATCCTAGTACAGAGGAGAACACTGAAGCTTTCTTT CASSLDPSTEENTEAFF
19 . TRBJ1-3 . TRBV28 TGTGCCAGCAGTTTTCGGGGGGTCAAAAGAGGGGGAGATGGAAACACCATATATTTT CASSFRGVKRGGDGNTIYF
13 . TRBJ1-3 . TRBV5-1 TGCGCCGGCAGCTTGGAGTCTGGAAATACCATATATTTT CAGSLESGNTIYF
15 few TRBJ2-7 TRBD2 TRBV20-1 TGCAGTGCGGATGGTGCAGCGGGAGCCTCCTACGAGCAGTACTTC CSADGAAGASYEQYF
13 . TRBJ2-5 TRBD1 TRBV11-2 TGTGTCAGCAGCCTGGACAGGGATGAGACCCAGTACTTC CVSSLDRDETQYF
18 . TRBJ2-4 TRBD2 TRBV4-2 TGTGCCAACAGCCAAACGACTAGCAGGAGTTTAGCCAAAAACATTCAGTACTTC CANSQTTSRSLAKNIQYF
13 . TRBJ1-2 TRBD1 TRBV6-2/TRBV6-3 TGTCCCAGCAGTGAAACAGGGGTGCGCGGCTACACCTTC CPSSETGVRGYTF
14 . TRBJ1-1 TRBD1 TRBV28 TGTGCCAGTCAGACAGGGGGCAGTGCCATTGAAGCTTTCTTT CASQTGGSAIEAFF
14 . TRBJ1-2 TRBD1 TRBV29-1 TGCTACGTCCCCCCCGGGGACAGGGCGGGTGGCTACACCTTC CYVPPGDRAGGYTF
14 many TRBJ1-6 . TRBV5-1 TGCGCCAGCAGCTTAGGACAGCATAATTCACCCCTCCACTTT CASSLGQHNSPLHF